Listed here are 26 T cell receptor beta chains from one sample, sequenced in a study of radiotherapy plus CTLA-4 blockade in lung cancer. Here immunoSEQ multiplex PCR was the method, and the copy in TCRdb shows in-frame clones only, minus some. The sample lists tens of thousands of clones; roughly 80% were seen once. Sequences were derived from peripheral blood, sampled from a patient treated with radiotherapy plus ipilimumab. The receptors here all came from a human donor with non-small cell lung cancer who had stable disease on radiotherapy plus ipilimumab.

Notes on this clone: It is unclear where the CDR3 begins or ends on the DNA, so no DNA is shown, and the CDR3 is as TCRdb lists it. This CDR3 is CASSLFLSDQETQYF. The chain employs TRBV28 and TRBJ2-5; whether TRBD2, the table's D call, matches the DNA was not checked. Counting both end residues, the CDR3 totals 15 amino acids. Looked up from germline, CDR1 is MDHEN and CDR2 is SYDVKM.

The chain employs TRBV5-1 and TRBJ1-2, with D tentatively TRBD1 (5 bases). From germline, CDR1 is SGHRS and CDR2 YFSETQ. CDR3 size: 14 residues. V lost 4 bases and J 4 bases, leaving 14 bases between the germline ends. Written as DNA, the CDR3 is TGCGCCAGCAGCGGGGGGTACGTCGGCTATGGCTACACCTTC. Amino acid sequence: CASSGGYVGYGYTF.

This chain joins TRBV5-1 and TRBJ2-5, with TRBD2 matching 9 bases. The length of the CDR3 is 15 residues. CDR1 and CDR2 (germline): SGHRS, YFSETQ. J lost 1 base, V lost 7 bases, and 8 bases had no gene match. CDR3 protein: CASAGSGGRQETQYF. CDR3 DNA sequence: TGCGCCAGCGCAGGTAGCGGGGGACGCCAAGAGACCCAGTACTTC.

This clone has just one count. The chain joins TRBV5-1 to TRBJ2-5, with D maybe TRBD1 (6 bases). CDR1 and CDR2 (germline): SGHRS, YFSETQ. The ends were cut back, 0 bases at V and 4 bases at J, with 13 bases in the middle. The CDR3 spans 15 residues. CDR3 DNA sequence: TGCGCCAGCAGCTTGGCTTGGGGGCCAGGAGAGACCCAGTACTTC. Protein: CASSLAWGPGETQYF.

The chain couples TRBV27 to TRBJ2-7; 10 bases are a match to TRBD2. The CDR3 is made up of 13 amino acids. The V and J ends lost 6 bases and 5 bases, in that order; junction bases with no gene match: 4. Germline loops: CDR1 MNHEY, CDR2 SMNVEV (reference sequence). The chain's CDR3 is CASSLTSGNEQYF. The DNA for the CDR3 is TGTGCCAGCAGCCTCACTAGCGGGAACGAGCAGTACTTC.

The V gene is TRBV28, the J gene TRBJ2-3; TRBD2 is a possible D gene (5 bases). Germline loops: CDR1 MDHEN, CDR2 SYDVKM. V lost 5 bases to trimming and J lost 6 bases, with 18 bases between them. The CDR3 length is 15 residues. The CDR3 spells CASSPPREGEDTQYF. As DNA, the CDR3 is TGTGCCAGCAGTCCCCCCCGAGAGGGAGAGGATACGCAGTATTTT.

The chain combines TRBV10-3 with TRBJ1-2; D is possibly TRBD1 (5 bases). There are 14 residues in the CDR3. Per germline, CDR1 ENHRY and CDR2 SYGVKD. The V end was cut by 2 bases, the J end by 2 bases, with 9 bases between. CDR3 in DNA: TGTGCCATCAGTGAGCAGGGTGGGAACTATGGCTACACCTTC. It is translated as CAISEQGGNYGYTF.

This clone was seen a few times. The chain employs TRBV7-9 and TRBJ1-1; D not resolved. The CDR3 is 13 amino acids. The germline CDR1 and CDR2 sequences are SEHNR and FQNEAQ (reference sequence). Trimming pared 5 bases from V and 5 bases from J, leaving 12 bases between. CDR3 DNA: TGTGCCAGCAGCCCCACGGATGGGACTGAAGCTTTCTTT. Translated: CASSPTDGTEAFF. Using reference TRBV7-9 and TRBJ1-1 for the parts outside the CDR3, the full variable domain is DTGVSQNPRHKITKRGQNVTFRCDPISEHNRLYWYRQTLGQGPEFLTYFQNEAQLEKSRLLSDRFSAERPKGSFSTLEIQRTEQGDSAMYLCASSPTDGTEAFFGQGTRLTVV.

The V gene is TRBV14, the J gene TRBJ2-2; 10 nucleotides align to TRBD2. The CDR3 has 18 residues. The germline V gene encodes CDR1 SGHDN and CDR2 FVKESK. V lost 0 bases to trimming and J lost 5 bases; unmatched junction nucleotides: 9. CDR3 sequence reads: CASSQDLLAGVQTGELFF. In nucleotides, the CDR3 is TGTGCCAGCAGCCAAGATCTCCTAGCGGGAGTTCAAACCGGGGAGCTGTTTTTT.

This chain connects TRBV7-6 to TRBJ2-5, with 10 bases fitting TRBD2. Germline trimming cut 0 bases from V and 4 bases from J; bases unmatched to any gene: 5. The CDR3 loop spans 16 amino acids. Per germline, CDR1 SGHVS and CDR2 FNYEAQ. The CDR3 DNA is TGTGCCAGCAGCTTAGCGGGTCTAGCGGGAGCAGAGACCCAGTACTTC. Translating it yields CASSLAGLAGAETQYF.

The genes are TRBV6-5 and TRBJ1-2; 7 nucleotides agree with TRBD1. The CDR3 is made up of 15 amino acids. Germline assignment: CDR1 MNHEY and CDR2 SVGAGI. V lost 0 bases, J lost 2 bases, and 3 bases stayed unmatched. CDR3 sequence (DNA): TGTGCCAGCAGTTACTCGGGACAGCTCAACTATGGCTACACCTTC. This codes for CASSYSGQLNYGYTF.

The rearrangement uses TRBV7-9 and TRBJ2-2; 11 bases fit TRBD2. J was trimmed by 5 bases and V by 1 base; bases with no gene match: 3. The CDR3 length is 16 residues. Germline CDR1 SEHNR, CDR2 FQNEAQ (reference sequence). The CDR3 is CASSLERLAGTGELFF. The CDR3 DNA follows: TGTGCCAGCAGCTTAGAGAGACTAGCGGGAACCGGGGAGCTGTTTTTT. The full variable domain, with the rest looked up from reference TRBV7-9 and TRBJ2-2, is DTGVSQNPRHKITKRGQNVTFRCDPISEHNRLYWYRQTLGQGPEFLTYFQNEAQLEKSRLLSDRFSAERPKGSFSTLEIQRTEQGDSAMYLCASSLERLAGTGELFFGEGSRLTVL.

The chain joins TRBV27 to TRBJ1-5, with D possibly being TRBD1 (5 bases). The germline V gene has CDR1 MNHEY and CDR2 SMNVEV (reference sequence). V was shortened by 2 bases and J by 5 bases, with 22 bases between the two germline ends. The CDR3 contains 18 residues. The CDR3: CASSLRAGTSIGYQPQHF. CDR3 sequence (DNA): TGTGCCAGCAGTTTACGGGCAGGGACGTCAATCGGTTATCAGCCCCAGCATTTT.

CDR3 DNA sequence: TGTGCCACCAGCAGAGACGTCAGGGGGCTGAACACTGAAGCTTTCTTT. This sequence encodes CATSRDVRGLNTEAFF. The V call is TRBV15, the J call TRBJ1-1, with 8 bases lining up with TRBD1. The CDR3 extends over 16 amino acids. V lost 0 bases to trimming and J lost 0 bases; unmatched junction nucleotides: 3. Germline-derived CDR1 and CDR2 are LNHNV and YYDKDF (reference sequence).

This chain links TRBV19 with TRBJ1-6; 7 nucleotides agree with TRBD1. The CDR3 covers 18 residues. J gave up 6 bases and V 4 bases, and 15 bases lay outside the gene matches. Germline V lookup: CDR1 LNHDA, CDR2 SQIVND (reference sequence). This CDR3 is CASSTRKKDRVGNSPLHF. The CDR3 DNA reads TGTGCCAGTAGTACCCGGAAAAAAGACAGGGTGGGTAATTCACCCCTCCACTTT.

The chain employs TRBV2 and TRBJ1-5; D remains unclear. The CDR3 extends over 16 amino acids. Trimming removed 6 bases from V and 1 base from J, with 16 bases in between. Germline CDR1 SNHLY, CDR2 FYNNEI. The CDR3 coding sequence is TGTGCCAGCAGCCGAACCGGGATCCTGAGCAATCAGCCCCAGCATTTT. It translates to CASSRTGILSNQPQHF.

This clone was detected only once. The V gene is TRBV19, the J gene TRBJ2-5; perhaps D is TRBD1 or TRBD2 (5 bases each). Germline values: CDR1 LNHDA, CDR2 SQIVND (reference sequence). V lost 2 bases, J lost 5 bases, and 9 bases lay in between. The CDR3 has 13 amino acids. CDR3 sequence reads: CASSIMGVETQYF. In nucleotides, the CDR3 is TGTGCCAGTAGTATAATGGGGGTGGAGACCCAGTACTTC.

V is TRBV6-1 and J is TRBJ2-7, with 7 bases fitting TRBD1. The CDR3 contains 14 residues. V lost 6 bases and J lost 0; bases outside the gene matches: 5. Per the germline V gene, CDR1 is MNHNS and CDR2 is SASEGT. The CDR3 reads CASRPDRSSYEQYF. The CDR3 DNA follows: TGTGCCAGCAGGCCGGACAGGAGCTCCTACGAGCAGTACTTC.

V gene TRBV9 combines with J gene TRBJ1-5; TRBD1 might be the D (6 bases). Trimming removed 4 bases at V and 4 bases at J, with 12 bases between. Germline CDR1 and CDR2: SGDLS and YYNGEE. This CDR3 is built from 14 residues. In DNA, the CDR3 is TGTGCCAGCAGCCCTGACCAGGGGAATCAGCCCCAGCATTTT. This codes for CASSPDQGNQPQHF.

The chain uses TRBV27 and TRBJ2-6, with D hard to call. CDR1 and CDR2 from the germline V gene are MNHEY and SMNVEV (reference sequence). The ends were cut back, 4 bases at V and 0 bases at J, with 4 bases in the middle. This CDR3 is 14 amino acids long. The CDR3 bases are TGTGCCAGCAGTTCCCTCTCTGGGGCCAACGTCCTGACTTTC. It is translated as CASSSLSGANVLTF.

This clone has just one count. The J gene is TRBJ2-2, the V gene TRBV6-6; 9 bases map to TRBD2. Germline assignment: CDR1 MNHNY and CDR2 SVGAGI (reference sequence). Trimming cost V 7 bases and J 6 bases; bases outside gene matches: 9. The CDR3 runs to 15 residues. The CDR3 sequence: CASMVSGRIAGELFF. CDR3 sequence (DNA): TGTGCCAGCATGGTTAGCGGGAGAATAGCCGGGGAGCTGTTTTTT.

This sequence joins TRBV5-8 and TRBJ1-2, with D perhaps TRBD1 (6 bases). This CDR3 has 14 amino acids. The V end was cut by 4 bases, the J end by 8 bases, with 18 bases between. From germline, CDR1 is SGHTS and CDR2 YDEGEE. CDR3 sequence: CASSTLLQGFGYTF. Here the CDR3 DNA reads TGTGCCAGCAGCACACTCTTACAGGGATTCGGCTACACCTTC.

The V gene is TRBV19, the J gene TRBJ2-3, with 14 bases aligning to TRBD2. This CDR3 is 15 amino acids long. Germline assignment: CDR1 LNHDA and CDR2 SQIVND (reference sequence). V lost 7 bases, J lost 5 bases, and 5 bases stayed unmatched. CDR3 in amino acids: CASTAGTSGRDTQYF. The DNA of the CDR3 is TGTGCCAGTACCGCCGGGACTAGCGGGAGAGATACGCAGTATTTT.

The chain carries TRBV2 and TRBJ2-3, with TRBD2 as a possible D gene (5 bases). The CDR3 runs 11 residues. Germline lookup yields CDR1 SNHLY and CDR2 FYNNEI. With 6 bases removed from V and 6 bases from J, the gap between germline ends came to 7 bases. CDR3 amino acids: CASRGADTQYF. CDR3 coding DNA: TGTGCCAGCAGGGGAGCGGATACGCAGTATTTT.

In this sample, this clone turned up once. The J gene is TRBJ2-1, the V gene TRBV6-6, with 12 bases identical to TRBD2. Germline V gene data show CDR1 as MNHNY and CDR2 as SVGAGI (reference sequence). The V segment lost 4 bases and the J segment 4 bases; nucleotides outside the gene matches: 5. This CDR3 comprises 16 residues. CDR3 nucleotides: TGTGCCAGCAGTTCCGGACTAGCGGGACGGTACAATGAGCAGTTCTTC. This sequence encodes CASSSGLAGRYNEQFF.

The chain carries TRBV7-7 and TRBJ2-3, with 7 nucleotides matching TRBD1. The CDR3 is made up of 15 amino acids. Germline V gene lookup returns CDR1 SSHAT and CDR2 FNYEAQ (reference sequence). Losses at the gene ends were 1 base for V and 1 base for J; bases not matched to a gene: 2. CDR3 nucleotides: TGTGCCAGCAGCTTAGAAACAGGGGGCACAGATACGCAGTATTTT. Its translation is CASSLETGGTDTQYF.